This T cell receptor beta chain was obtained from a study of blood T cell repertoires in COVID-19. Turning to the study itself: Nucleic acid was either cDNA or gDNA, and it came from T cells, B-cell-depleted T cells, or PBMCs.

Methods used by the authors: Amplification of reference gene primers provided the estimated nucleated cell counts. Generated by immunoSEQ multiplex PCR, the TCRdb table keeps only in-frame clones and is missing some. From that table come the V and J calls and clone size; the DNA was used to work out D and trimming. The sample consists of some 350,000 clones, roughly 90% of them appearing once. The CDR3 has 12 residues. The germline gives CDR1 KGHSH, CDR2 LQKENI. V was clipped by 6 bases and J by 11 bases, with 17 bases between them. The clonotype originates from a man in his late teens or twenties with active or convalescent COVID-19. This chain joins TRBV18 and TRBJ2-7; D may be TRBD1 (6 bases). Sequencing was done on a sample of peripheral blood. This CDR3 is CASSPGHQNEYF. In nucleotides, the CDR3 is TGTGCCAGCTCGCCGGGACATCAGAACGAGTACTTC.